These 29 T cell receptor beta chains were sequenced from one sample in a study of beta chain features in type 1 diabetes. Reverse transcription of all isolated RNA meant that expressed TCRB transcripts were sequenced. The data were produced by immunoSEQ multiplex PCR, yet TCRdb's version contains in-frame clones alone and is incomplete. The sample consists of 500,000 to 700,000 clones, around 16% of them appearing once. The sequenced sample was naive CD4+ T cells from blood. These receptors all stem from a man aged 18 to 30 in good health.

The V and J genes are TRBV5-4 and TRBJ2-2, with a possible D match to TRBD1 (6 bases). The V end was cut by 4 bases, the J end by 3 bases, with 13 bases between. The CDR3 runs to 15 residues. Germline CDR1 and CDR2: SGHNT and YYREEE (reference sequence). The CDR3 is CASSGRPGDTGELFF. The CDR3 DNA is TGTGCCAGCAGCGGACGTCCAGGGGACACCGGGGAGCTGTTTTTT.

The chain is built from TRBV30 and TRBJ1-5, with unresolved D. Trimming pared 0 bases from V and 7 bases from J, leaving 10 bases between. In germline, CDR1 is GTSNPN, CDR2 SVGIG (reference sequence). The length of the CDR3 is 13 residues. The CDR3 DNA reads TGTGCCTGGAGTGTAATTAGCGGACAGCCCCAGCATTTT. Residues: CAWSVISGQPQHF.

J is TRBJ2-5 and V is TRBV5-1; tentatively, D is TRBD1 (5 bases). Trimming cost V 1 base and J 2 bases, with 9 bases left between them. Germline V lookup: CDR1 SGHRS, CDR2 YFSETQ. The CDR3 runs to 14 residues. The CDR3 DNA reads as TGCGCCAGCAGCTTGAGGGCAGGGCAAGAGACCCAGTACTTC. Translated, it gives CASSLRAGQETQYF.

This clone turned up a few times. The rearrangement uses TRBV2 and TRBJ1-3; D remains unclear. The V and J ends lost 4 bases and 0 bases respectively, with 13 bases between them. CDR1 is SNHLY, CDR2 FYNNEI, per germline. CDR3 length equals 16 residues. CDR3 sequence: CASSVARTISGNTIYF. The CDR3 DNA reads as TGTGCCAGCAGTGTGGCGAGGACTATCTCTGGAAACACCATATATTTT. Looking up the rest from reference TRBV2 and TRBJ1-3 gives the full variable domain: EPEVTQTPSHQVTQMGQEVILRCVPISNHLYFYWYRQILGQKVEFLVSFYNNEISEKSEIFDDQFSVERPDGSNFTLKIRSTKLEDSAMYFCASSVARTISGNTIYFGEGSWLTVV.

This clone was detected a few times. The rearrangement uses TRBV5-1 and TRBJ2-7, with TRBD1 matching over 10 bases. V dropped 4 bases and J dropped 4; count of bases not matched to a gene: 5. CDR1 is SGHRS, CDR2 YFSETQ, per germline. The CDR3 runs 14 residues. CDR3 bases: TGCGCCAGCAGCAAAGGACAGGGGGGATACGAGCAGTACTTC. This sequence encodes CASSKGQGGYEQYF.

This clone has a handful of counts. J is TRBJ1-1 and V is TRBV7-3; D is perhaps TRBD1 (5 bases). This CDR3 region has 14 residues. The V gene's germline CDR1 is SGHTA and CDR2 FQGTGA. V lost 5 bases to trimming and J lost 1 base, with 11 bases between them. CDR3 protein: CASSKGRGNTEAFF. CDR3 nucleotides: TGTGCCAGCAGCAAAGGGAGGGGGAACACTGAAGCTTTCTTT.

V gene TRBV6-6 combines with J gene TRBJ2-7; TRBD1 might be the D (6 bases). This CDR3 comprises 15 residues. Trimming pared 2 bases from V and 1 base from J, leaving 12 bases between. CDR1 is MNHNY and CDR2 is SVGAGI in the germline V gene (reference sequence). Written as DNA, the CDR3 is TGTGCCAGCAGTTACCGTAGGGGGATATCCTACGAGCAGTACTTC. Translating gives CASSYRRGISYEQYF.

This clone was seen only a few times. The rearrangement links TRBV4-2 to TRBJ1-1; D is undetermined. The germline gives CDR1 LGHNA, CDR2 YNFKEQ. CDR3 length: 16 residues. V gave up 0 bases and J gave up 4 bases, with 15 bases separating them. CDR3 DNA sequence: TGTGCCAGCAGCCAAGAGGTTAGGTTCCGGGGCACTGAAGCTTTCTTT. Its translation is CASSQEVRFRGTEAFF.

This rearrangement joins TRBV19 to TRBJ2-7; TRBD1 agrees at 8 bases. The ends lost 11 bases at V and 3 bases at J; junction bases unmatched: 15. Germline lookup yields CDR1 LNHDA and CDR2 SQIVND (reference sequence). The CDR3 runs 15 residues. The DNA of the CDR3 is TGTGCCCCCGCCCCTAGCAGGGGGCGCCTCTACGAGCAGTACTTC. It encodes CAPAPSRGRLYEQYF.

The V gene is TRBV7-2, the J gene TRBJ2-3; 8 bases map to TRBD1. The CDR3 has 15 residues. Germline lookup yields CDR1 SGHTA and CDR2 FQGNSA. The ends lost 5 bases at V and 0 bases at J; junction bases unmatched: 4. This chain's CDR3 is CASSDRTGSTDTQYF. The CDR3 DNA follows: TGTGCCAGCAGCGATCGGACAGGGAGCACAGATACGCAGTATTTT.

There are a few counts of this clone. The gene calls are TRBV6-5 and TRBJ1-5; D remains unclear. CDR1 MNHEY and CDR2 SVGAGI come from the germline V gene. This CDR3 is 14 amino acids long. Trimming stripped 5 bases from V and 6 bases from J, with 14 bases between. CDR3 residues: CASSDGIVPQPQHF. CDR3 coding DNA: TGTGCCAGCAGTGACGGAATTGTGCCTCAGCCCCAGCATTTT.

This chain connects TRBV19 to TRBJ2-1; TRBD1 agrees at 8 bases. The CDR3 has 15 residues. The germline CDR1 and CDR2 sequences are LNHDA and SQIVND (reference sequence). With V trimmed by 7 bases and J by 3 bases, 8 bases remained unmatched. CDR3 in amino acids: CASNSGTGFYNEQFF. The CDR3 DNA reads TGTGCCAGTAACTCCGGGACAGGCTTCTACAATGAGCAGTTCTTC. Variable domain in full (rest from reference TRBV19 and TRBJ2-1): DGGITQSPKYLFRKEGQNVTLSCEQNLNHDAMYWYRQDPGQGLRLIYYSQIVNDFQKGDIAEGYSVSREKKESFPLTVTSAQKNPTAFYLCASNSGTGFYNEQFFGPGTRLTVL.

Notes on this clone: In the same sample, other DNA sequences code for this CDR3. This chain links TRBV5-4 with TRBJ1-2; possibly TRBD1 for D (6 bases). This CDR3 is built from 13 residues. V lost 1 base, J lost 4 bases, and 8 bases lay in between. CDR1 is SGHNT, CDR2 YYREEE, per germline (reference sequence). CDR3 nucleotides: TGTGCCAGCAGCTTGACAGGGTTCTATGGCTACACCTTC. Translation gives CASSLTGFYGYTF.

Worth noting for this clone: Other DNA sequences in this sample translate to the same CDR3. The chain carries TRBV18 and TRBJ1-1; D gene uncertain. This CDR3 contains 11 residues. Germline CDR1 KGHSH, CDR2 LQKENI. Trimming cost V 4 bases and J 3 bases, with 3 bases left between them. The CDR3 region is CASSRDTEAFF. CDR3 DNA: TGTGCCAGCTCACGGGACACTGAAGCTTTCTTT.

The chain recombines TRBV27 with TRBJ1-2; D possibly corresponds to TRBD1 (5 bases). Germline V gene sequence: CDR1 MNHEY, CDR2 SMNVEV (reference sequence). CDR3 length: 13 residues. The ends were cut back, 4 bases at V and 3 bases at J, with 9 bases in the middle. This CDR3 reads CASSWGRHYGYTF. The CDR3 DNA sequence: TGTGCCAGCAGTTGGGGCAGACACTATGGCTACACCTTC.

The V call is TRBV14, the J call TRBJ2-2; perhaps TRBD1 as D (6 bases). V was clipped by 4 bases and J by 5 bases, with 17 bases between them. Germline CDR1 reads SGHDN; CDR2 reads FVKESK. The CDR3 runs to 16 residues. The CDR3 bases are TGTGCCAGCAGCCCCGGACAGCCCCGAACAACCGGGGAGCTGTTTTTT. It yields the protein CASSPGQPRTTGELFF.

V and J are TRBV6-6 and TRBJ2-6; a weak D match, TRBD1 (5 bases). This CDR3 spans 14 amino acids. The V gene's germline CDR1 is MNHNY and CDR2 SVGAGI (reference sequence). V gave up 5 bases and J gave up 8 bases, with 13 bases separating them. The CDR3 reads CASSASRVPNVLTF. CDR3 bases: TGTGCCAGCAGTGCGTCCAGGGTTCCCAACGTCCTGACTTTC.

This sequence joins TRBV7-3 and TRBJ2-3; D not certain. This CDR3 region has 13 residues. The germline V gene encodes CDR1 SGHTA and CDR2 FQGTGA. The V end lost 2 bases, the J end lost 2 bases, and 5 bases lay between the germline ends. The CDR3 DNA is TGTGCCAGCAGCTTATACACCACAGATACGCAGTATTTT. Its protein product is CASSLYTTDTQYF.

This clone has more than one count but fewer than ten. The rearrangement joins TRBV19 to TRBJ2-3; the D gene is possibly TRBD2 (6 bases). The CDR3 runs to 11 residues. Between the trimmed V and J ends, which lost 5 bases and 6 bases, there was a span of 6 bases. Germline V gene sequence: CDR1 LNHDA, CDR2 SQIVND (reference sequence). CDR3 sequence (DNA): TGTGCCAGTAGTGGGAGGGATACGCAGTATTTT. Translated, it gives CASSGRDTQYF.

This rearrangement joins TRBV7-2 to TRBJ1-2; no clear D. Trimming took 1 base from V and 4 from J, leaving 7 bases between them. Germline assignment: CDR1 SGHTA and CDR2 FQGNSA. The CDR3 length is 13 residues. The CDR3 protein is CASSLGHPYGYTF. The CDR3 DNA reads TGTGCCAGCAGCTTAGGTCATCCCTATGGCTACACCTTC.

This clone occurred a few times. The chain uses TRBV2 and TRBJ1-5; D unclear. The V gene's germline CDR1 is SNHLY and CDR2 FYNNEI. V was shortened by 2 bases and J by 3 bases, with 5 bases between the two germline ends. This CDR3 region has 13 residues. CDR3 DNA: TGTGCCAGCAGTGAACAGATCAATCAGCCCCAGCATTTT. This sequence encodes CASSEQINQPQHF.

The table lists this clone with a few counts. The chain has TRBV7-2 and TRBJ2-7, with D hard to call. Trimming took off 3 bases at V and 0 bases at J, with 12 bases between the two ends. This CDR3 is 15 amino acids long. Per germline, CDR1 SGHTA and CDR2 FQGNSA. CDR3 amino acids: CASSFSQMGSYEQYF. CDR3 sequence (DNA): TGTGCCAGCAGCTTTAGTCAGATGGGCTCCTACGAGCAGTACTTC. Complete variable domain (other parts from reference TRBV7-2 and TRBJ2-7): GAGVSQSPSNKVTEKGKDVELRCDPISGHTALYWYRQSLGQGLEFLIYFQGNSAPDKSGLPSDRFSAERTGGSVSTLTIQRTQQEDSAVYLCASSFSQMGSYEQYFGPGTRLTVT.

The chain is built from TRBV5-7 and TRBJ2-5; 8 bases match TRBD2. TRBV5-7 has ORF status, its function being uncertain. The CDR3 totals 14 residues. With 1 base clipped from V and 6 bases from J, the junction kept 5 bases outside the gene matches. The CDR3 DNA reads TGTGCCAGCAGCTTGTTAGCGGGGTTCCAGACCCAGTACTTC. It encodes CASSLLAGFQTQYF.

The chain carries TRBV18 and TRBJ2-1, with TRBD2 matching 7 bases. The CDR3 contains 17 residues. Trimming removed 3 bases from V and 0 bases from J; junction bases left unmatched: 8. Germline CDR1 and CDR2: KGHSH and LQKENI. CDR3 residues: CASSPYASGNSYNEQFF. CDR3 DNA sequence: TGTGCCAGCTCACCGTATGCTAGCGGAAACTCCTACAATGAGCAGTTCTTC.

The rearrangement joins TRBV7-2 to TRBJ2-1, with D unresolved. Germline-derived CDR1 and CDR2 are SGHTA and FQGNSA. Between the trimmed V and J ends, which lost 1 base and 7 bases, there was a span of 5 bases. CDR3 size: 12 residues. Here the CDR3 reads CASSLDKNEQFF. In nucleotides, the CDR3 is TGTGCCAGCAGCTTAGACAAGAATGAGCAGTTCTTC. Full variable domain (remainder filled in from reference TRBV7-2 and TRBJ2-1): GAGVSQSPSNKVTEKGKDVELRCDPISGHTALYWYRQSLGQGLEFLIYFQGNSAPDKSGLPSDRFSAERTGGSVSTLTIQRTQQEDSAVYLCASSLDKNEQFFGPGTRLTVL.

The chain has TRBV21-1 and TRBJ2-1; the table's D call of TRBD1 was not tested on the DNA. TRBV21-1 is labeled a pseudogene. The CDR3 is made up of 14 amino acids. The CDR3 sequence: CASSVRDRANEQFF. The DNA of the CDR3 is TGTGCCAGCAGCGTCCGGGACAGGGCTAATGAGCAGTTCTTC.

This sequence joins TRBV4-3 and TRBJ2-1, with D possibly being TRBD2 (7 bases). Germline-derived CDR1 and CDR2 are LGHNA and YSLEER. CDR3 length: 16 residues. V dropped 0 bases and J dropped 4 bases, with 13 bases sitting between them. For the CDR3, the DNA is TGCGCCAGCAGCCAAGAAGCACGGGGGGCTTACAATGAGCAGTTCTTC. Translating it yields CASSQEARGAYNEQFF.

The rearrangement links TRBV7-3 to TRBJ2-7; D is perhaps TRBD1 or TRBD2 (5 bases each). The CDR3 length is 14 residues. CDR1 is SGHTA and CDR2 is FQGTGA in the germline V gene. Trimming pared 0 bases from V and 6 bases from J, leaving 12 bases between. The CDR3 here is CASSLTPWDAEQYF. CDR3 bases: TGTGCCAGCAGCTTAACCCCCTGGGACGCCGAGCAGTACTTC.

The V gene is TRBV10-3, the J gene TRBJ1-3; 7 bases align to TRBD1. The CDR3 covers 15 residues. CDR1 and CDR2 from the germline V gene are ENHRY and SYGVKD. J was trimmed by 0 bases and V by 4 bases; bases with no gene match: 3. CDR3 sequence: CAISVRTGSGNTIYF. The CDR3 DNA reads TGTGCCATCAGTGTTAGGACAGGCTCTGGAAACACCATATATTTT.